Below, 20 T cell receptor beta chains from the same sample are listed, as sequenced in a study of metastatic and nonmetastatic thyroid tumors. No treatment had been given to any patient before thyroid surgery. From the PCR reads, TCRdb re-called clones with MiXCR. The profile shows roughly 58,000 clones, approximately 4.1% of them singletons. The specimen sequenced was blood. The receptors shown here come from a female donor with papillary thyroid cancer or a benign thyroid nodule (not recorded which). Some clones in this sample may be carry-over from other donors' samples.

This clone was counted ten times or more. The rearrangement joins TRBV28 to TRBJ2-1; D tentatively reads TRBD1 or TRBD2 (7 bases each). Looked up from germline, CDR1 is MDHEN and CDR2 is SYDVKM. The CDR3 consists of 16 residues. Trimming left V 10 bases short and J 7 bases short, with 26 bases between. The CDR3 loop is CATTPGGAGGGNEQFF. CDR3 in DNA: TGTGCCACCACCCCAGGGGGAGCAGGGGGGGGGAATGAGCAGTTCTTC. Full variable domain (rest looked up from reference TRBV28 and TRBJ2-1): DVKVTQSSRYLVKRTGEKVFLECVQDMDHENMFWYRQDPGLGLRLIYFSYDVKMKEKGDIPEGYSVSREKKERFSLILESASTNQTSMYLCATTPGGAGGGNEQFFGPGTRLTVL.

About this clone: The conserved phenylalanine or tryptophan is not found at the CDR3 terminus, so this likely reflects a read error. The chain is built from TRBV11-2 and TRBJ1-2; D possibly corresponds to TRBD1 (6 bases). Trimming shortened V by 4 bases and J by 8 bases, and 17 bases separated the two germline ends. This CDR3 region has 14 residues. Germline loops: CDR1 SGHAT, CDR2 FQNNGV. CDR3 sequence reads: CASSSLRTEGGYTL. The DNA of the CDR3 is TGTGCCAGCAGCTCGTTGAGGACAGAGGGGGGCTACACCCTC.

This clone has a count of ten or more. The chain couples TRBV5-1 to TRBJ1-6, with 7 bases aligning to TRBD1. Looked up from germline, CDR1 is SGHRS and CDR2 is YFSETQ. The CDR3 has 15 residues. V shed 4 bases, J shed 6 bases, and the junction held 7 bases outside the gene matches. The CDR3 region is CASSPDRPPNSPLHF. CDR3 coding DNA: TGCGCCAGCAGCCCGGACAGGCCCCCTAATTCACCCCTCCACTTT.

This clone was seen at least ten times. The rearrangement joins TRBV20-1 to TRBJ2-3, with 11 bases aligning to TRBD2. There are 16 residues in the CDR3. The germline V gene encodes CDR1 DFQATT and CDR2 SNEGSKA (reference sequence). The J segment lost 0 bases and the V segment lost 6 bases, leaving 8 bases of the junction unmatched. The CDR3: CSAEGLAATSTDTQYF. Written as DNA, the CDR3 is TGCAGTGCCGAGGGACTAGCGGCTACTAGCACAGATACGCAGTATTTT.

This clone was recorded at least ten times. The chain uses TRBV20-1 and TRBJ2-5, with D perhaps TRBD1 (5 bases). CDR3 length: 15 amino acids. The V gene's germline CDR1 is DFQATT and CDR2 SNEGSKA (reference sequence). V lost 0 bases to trimming and J lost 7 bases, with 18 bases between them. The CDR3 here is CSARDPHREGATQYF. DNA of the CDR3: TGCAGTGCTAGAGATCCCCACCGAGAAGGGGCGACCCAGTACTTC.

This clone has more than one count but fewer than ten. At one end the junction does not follow the germline gene, possibly because of a read error. This chain links TRBV12-3 or TRBV12-4 with TRBJ1-5; D possibly corresponds to TRBD1 (5 bases). CDR3 size: 16 residues. For the CDR3, the DNA is TGTGCTAGCAGCCCCCAGTGGGGGTCCGTTAATCAGCCCCAGCATTTT. Its protein product is CASSPQWGSVNQPQHF.

This clone was recorded many times. V and J are TRBV4-2 and TRBJ2-7; the match to TRBD1 covers 9 bases. CDR1 LGHNA and CDR2 YNFKEQ come from the germline V gene. V was pared by 0 bases and J by 1 base, with 7 bases of the junction left unmatched. The CDR3 runs 17 residues. CDR3 protein: CASSQDLSGTGSYEQYF. CDR3 DNA sequence: TGTGCCAGCAGCCAAGATTTGTCCGGGACAGGGTCCTACGAGCAGTACTTC.

The chain links TRBV12-3 or TRBV12-4 to TRBJ2-1; D gene ambiguous. The CDR3 covers 13 residues. V was trimmed by 6 bases and J by 8 bases, leaving 14 bases between them. The CDR3: CASSRGVVDEQFF. In nucleotides, the CDR3 is TGTGCCAGCAGCCGTGGAGTAGTCGATGAGCAGTTCTTC.

The V call is TRBV4-1, the J call TRBJ2-7; D gene uncertain. CDR1 and CDR2 (germline): MGHRA, YSYEKL. Trimming shortened V by 0 bases and J by 0 bases, and 9 bases separated the two germline ends. CDR3 length: 15 residues. As DNA, the CDR3 is TGCGCCAGCAGCCAAGATTGGGCTACCTCCTACGAGCAGTACTTC. Its translation: CASSQDWATSYEQYF.

At least ten counts were recorded for this clone. The CDR3 spells CASGRNTGELFF. The DNA of the CDR3 is TGCGCCAGCGGGCGCAACACCGGGGAGCTGTTTTTT. The chain carries TRBV5-1 and TRBJ2-2, with D unresolved. In germline, CDR1 is SGHRS, CDR2 YFSETQ. The germline V and J ends were trimmed by 7 bases and 2 bases, with 6 bases remaining between them. The length of the CDR3 is 12 residues.

This clone has a count of ten or more. The DNA of the CDR3 is TGTGCCAGCAGTCTTAGGACAGGGGGTGGCACCGGGGAGCTGTTTTTT. Translated, it gives CASSLRTGGGTGELFF. The rearrangement joins TRBV27 to TRBJ2-2; 10 bases match TRBD1. Trimming removed 5 bases from V and 4 bases from J; junction bases left unmatched: 7. The CDR3 runs to 16 residues. Germline V gene sequence: CDR1 MNHEY, CDR2 SMNVEV (reference sequence).

This clone occurred many times. The chain carries TRBV2 and TRBJ1-1; 11 nucleotides align to TRBD1. J was trimmed by 3 bases and V by 1 base; bases with no gene match: 1. Per germline, CDR1 SNHLY and CDR2 FYNNEI. This CDR3 region has 15 residues. CDR3 protein: CASSEGTGGHTEAFF. The CDR3 DNA follows: TGTGCCAGCAGTGAAGGGACAGGGGGCCACACTGAAGCTTTCTTT.

This clone was counted a few times. The V call is TRBV4-1, the J call TRBJ2-7; no clear D gene. The germline CDR1 and CDR2 sequences are MGHRA and YSYEKL. CDR3 size: 12 residues. V lost 2 bases and J lost 2, with 4 bases in between. The CDR3 nucleotides read TGCGCCAGCAGCCAATCAACCTACGAGCAGTACTTC. It is translated as CASSQSTYEQYF.

This clone has more than one count but fewer than ten. CDR3 in DNA: TGTGCCAGCAGCATATTAGGAGGTTACTATGGCTACACCTTC. Amino acids: CASSILGGYYGYTF. This chain connects TRBV5-4 to TRBJ1-2; D is unresolved. The V end was cut by 4 bases, the J end by 3 bases, with 13 bases between. This CDR3 has 14 residues. The germline V gene encodes CDR1 SGHNT and CDR2 YYREEE (reference sequence).

This clone was counted only a few times. The rearrangement uses TRBV18 and TRBJ1-1; 8 nucleotides align to TRBD1. This CDR3 contains 14 residues. The junction had 5 bases not matched to a gene; V was cut back by 4 bases and J by 4 bases. Germline V gene lookup returns CDR1 KGHSH and CDR2 LQKENI. This CDR3 is CASSLQTGGTEAFF. CDR3 DNA sequence: TGTGCCAGCTCACTACAAACAGGGGGCACTGAAGCTTTCTTT.

This clone was picked up many times. This chain's CDR3 is CASSQWTTSYNEQFF. CDR3 coding DNA: TGTGCCAGCAGCCAATGGACGACTTCCTACAATGAGCAGTTCTTC. The chain recombines TRBV3-1 with TRBJ2-1; D is unclear. Germline V gene lookup returns CDR1 LGHDT and CDR2 YNNKEL (reference sequence). The V end was cut by 2 bases, the J end by 1 base, with 9 bases between. This CDR3 comprises 15 residues.

This clone showed up just a few times. The chain uses TRBV6-2 or TRBV6-3 and TRBJ1-2, with TRBD1 matching over 8 bases. CDR3 size: 15 residues. Looked up from germline, CDR1 is MNHEY and CDR2 is SVGEGT. J was trimmed by 4 bases and V by 6 bases; bases with no gene match: 10. The CDR3 is CASRDRATGGYGYTF. Written as DNA, the CDR3 is TGTGCCAGCAGGGACAGGGCAACAGGCGGCTATGGCTACACCTTC.

This clone was counted ten times or more. J is TRBJ2-1 and V is TRBV12-3 or TRBV12-4, with 10 bases matching TRBD2. The CDR3 length is 17 residues. Trimming at V came to 5 bases and at J to 4 bases, leaving 11 bases not matched to a gene. Here the CDR3 reads CASSRTRASGRYNEQFF. The CDR3 DNA is TGTGCCAGCAGTCGCACTCGAGCTAGCGGGAGATACAATGAGCAGTTCTTC.

This clone was seen at least ten times. This CDR3 is CASSLGTFYGYTF. In DNA, the CDR3 is TGTGCCAGCAGCCTTGGAACCTTCTATGGCTACACCTTC. V gene TRBV11-2 combines with J gene TRBJ1-2, with D uncertain. Trimming shortened V by 5 bases and J by 4 bases, and 11 bases separated the two germline ends. This CDR3 is built from 13 residues. Germline V gives CDR1 SGHAT, CDR2 FQNNGV. The full variable domain, in which reference TRBV11-2 and TRBJ1-2 provide the parts outside the CDR3, is EAGVAQSPRYKIIEKRQSVAFWCNPISGHATLYWYQQILGQGPKLLIQFQNNGVVDDSQLPKDRFSAERLKGVDSTLKIQPAKLEDSAVYLCASSLGTFYGYTFGSGTRLTVV.

This clone was seen more than once but under ten times. This chain links TRBV2 with TRBJ2-3, with 9 bases lining up with TRBD1. V was pared by 1 base and J by 5 bases, with 7 bases of the junction left unmatched. Germline lookup yields CDR1 SNHLY and CDR2 FYNNEI. This CDR3 region has 16 residues. CDR3 DNA: TGTGCCAGCAGTGAAGTTGGGACAGGGCTAGGAGATACGCAGTATTTT. This encodes CASSEVGTGLGDTQYF.